The 21 T cell receptor beta chains presented below share a single source sample, sequenced in a study of T cell responses to AZD1222 COVID-19 vaccine. Measured with immunoSEQ multiplex PCR; TCRdb has only the in-frame clones, and not every one. The sample lists 150,000 to 200,000 clones; around 94% were seen once. The sample was peripheral blood, taken 28 days after the second AZD1222 dose. These receptors originate from an adult who received the AZD1222 COVID-19 vaccine.

This clone was found once. In DNA, the CDR3 is TGTGCCAGCAGTTACCCCGGGGCTGAGCAGTTCTTC. Protein sequence: CASSYPGAEQFF. The chain has TRBV6-5 and TRBJ2-1, with D perhaps TRBD1 or TRBD2 (5 bases each). V dropped 2 bases and J dropped 9 bases, with 8 bases sitting between them. The CDR3 spans 12 residues. Germline CDR1 is MNHEY and CDR2 is SVGAGI.

V is TRBV14 and J is TRBJ2-1; TRBD2 aligns across 8 bases. This CDR3 has 15 residues. Germline CDR1 and CDR2: SGHDN and FVKESK. J lost 6 bases, V lost 4 bases, and 8 bases had no gene match. The chain's CDR3 is CASSLYWTSPNEQFF. CDR3 coding DNA: TGTGCCAGCAGCCTTTACTGGACTAGCCCCAATGAGCAGTTCTTC.

This clone turned up a few times. The chain carries TRBV11-2 and TRBJ2-5; 7 bases line up with TRBD1. The V gene end was trimmed by 4 bases and the J gene end by 1 base; junction bases not matched to a gene: 3. CDR1 is SGHAT, CDR2 FQNNGV, per germline. The CDR3 has 14 residues. The CDR3 DNA follows: TGTGCCAGCAGCTCCCGACAGGGCCAAGAGACCCAGTACTTC. It translates to CASSSRQGQETQYF.

J is TRBJ2-7 and V is TRBV11-2; 13 bases map to TRBD2. V was pared by 4 bases and J by 2 bases, with 2 bases of the junction left unmatched. The CDR3 totals 15 residues. CDR1 and CDR2 from the germline V gene are SGHAT and FQNNGV. CDR3 DNA: TGTGCCAGCAGCTCCGGGACTAGCGGGACCTACGAGCAGTACTTC. It codes for CASSSGTSGTYEQYF. Together with reference TRBV11-2 and TRBJ2-7, the CDR3 gives the full variable domain: EAGVAQSPRYKIIEKRQSVAFWCNPISGHATLYWYQQILGQGPKLLIQFQNNGVVDDSQLPKDRFSAERLKGVDSTLKIQPAKLEDSAVYLCASSSGTSGTYEQYFGPGTRLTVT.

A note on this clone: The sample holds other DNA sequences that translate to the same CDR3. The gene calls are TRBV9 and TRBJ1-5; maybe TRBD1 (6 bases). The CDR3 covers 15 residues. The V end was cut by 4 bases, the J end by 2 bases, with 13 bases between. Germline CDR1 reads SGDLS; CDR2 reads YYNGEE. The CDR3 DNA reads TGTGCCAGCAGCTCGGGAGGGGGAGGCAATCAGCCCCAGCATTTT. The encoded protein is CASSSGGGGNQPQHF.

The CDR3 is CAISEMTSGYNEQFF. The CDR3 DNA reads TGTGCCATCAGCGAAATGACTAGCGGCTACAATGAGCAGTTCTTC. The chain employs TRBV10-3 and TRBJ2-1; 9 bases agree with TRBD2. CDR3 size: 15 residues. V was clipped by 6 bases and J by 3 bases; unmatched bases: 6. The V gene's germline CDR1 is ENHRY and CDR2 SYGVKD.

The chain uses TRBV27 and TRBJ2-1, with TRBD2 identical over 12 bases. V dropped 1 base and J dropped 1; count of bases not matched to a gene: 14. This CDR3 is built from 21 residues. Germline loops: CDR1 MNHEY, CDR2 SMNVEV (reference sequence). As DNA, the CDR3 is TGTGCCAGCAGTTTATTCGGCGTGGCTAGCGGGAGGGCTAGGTCCTACAATGAGCAGTTCTTC. Residues: CASSLFGVASGRARSYNEQFF.

The V gene is TRBV3-1 (or the pseudogene TRBV3-2), the J gene TRBJ1-4; possible D gene TRBD1, 5 bases. The ends were cut back, 3 bases at V and 4 bases at J, with 18 bases in the middle. CDR3 length: 17 amino acids. Per the germline V gene, CDR1 is LGHDT and CDR2 is YNNKEL (reference sequence). Written as DNA, the CDR3 is TGTGCCAGCAGCCACCGAGGCCAGGGCCGGGGTAATGAAAAACTGTTTTTT. Protein sequence: CASSHRGQGRGNEKLFF.

The chain carries TRBV6-5 and TRBJ1-1; D is possibly TRBD1 (6 bases). V gave up 6 bases and J gave up 4 bases, with 18 bases separating them. The CDR3 runs to 15 residues. From germline, CDR1 is MNHEY and CDR2 SVGAGI. CDR3 DNA: TGTGCCAGCAGGGGGGGGGCAGGGAAGATCACTGAAGCTTTCTTT. Residues: CASRGGAGKITEAFF.

The chain is built from TRBV10-3 and TRBJ1-2, with TRBD1 matching over 10 bases. V shed 2 bases and J 9 bases; nucleotides not matched to a gene: 6. CDR1 and CDR2 (germline): ENHRY, SYGVKD. There are 14 residues in the CDR3. CDR3 residues: CAISEIGTGVSYTF. Written as DNA, the CDR3 is TGTGCCATCAGTGAGATTGGGACAGGGGTAAGCTACACCTTC.

The gene calls are TRBV10-3 and TRBJ2-7, with D perhaps matching TRBD1 or TRBD2 (5 bases each). The V gene lost 3 bases and the J gene lost 2 bases, with 11 bases spanning the gap. Germline CDR1 ENHRY, CDR2 SYGVKD. The CDR3 is made up of 14 amino acids. The CDR3, as DNA: TGTGCCATCAGTGAAACCGGGACGACCTACGAGCAGTACTTC. Residues: CAISETGTTYEQYF.

The chain combines TRBV18 with TRBJ1-5; D might be TRBD1 (5 bases). Trimming took off 0 bases at V and 0 bases at J, with 9 bases between the two ends. The CDR3 covers 16 residues. CDR1 and CDR2 from the germline V gene are KGHSH and LQKENI. Written as DNA, the CDR3 is TGTGCCAGCTCACCACCGGGGCCCTATAGCAATCAGCCCCAGCATTTT. Protein sequence: CASSPPGPYSNQPQHF.

In DNA, the CDR3 is TGTGCCACCAGCAGAGGGGCGGGACTAGCAGGCGGGGAGCTGTTTTTT. Its protein product is CATSRGAGLAGGELFF. The chain is built from TRBV15 and TRBJ2-2; 9 bases are a match to TRBD2. Germline loops: CDR1 LNHNV, CDR2 YYDKDF (reference sequence). CDR3 length: 16 amino acids. V lost 1 base, J lost 7 bases, and 7 bases stayed unmatched. The whole variable domain, filled in from reference TRBV15 and TRBJ2-2, reads DAMVIQNPRYQVTQFGKPVTLSCSQTLNHNVMYWYQQKSSQAPKLLFHYYDKDFNNEADTPDNFQSRRPNTSFCFLDIRSPGLGDTAMYLCATSRGAGLAGGELFFGEGSRLTVL.

The V and J genes are TRBV6-1 and TRBJ1-1, with D perhaps matching TRBD1 (5 bases). The CDR3 extends over 12 amino acids. Germline V gives CDR1 MNHNS, CDR2 SASEGT. V was clipped by 1 base and J by 11 bases, with 11 bases between them. This CDR3 reads CASSEGGVEAFF. CDR3 bases: TGTGCCAGCAGTGAAGGGGGGGTGGAGGCTTTCTTT.

The gene calls are TRBV19 and TRBJ2-5, with 7 bases aligning to TRBD1. The germline V gene has CDR1 LNHDA and CDR2 SQIVND (reference sequence). With 5 bases clipped from V and 3 bases from J, the junction kept 12 bases outside the gene matches. The CDR3 is 16 residues long. The DNA for the CDR3 is TGTGCCAGTAGTCAAGACCAAGGGACAGCCGAAGAGACCCAGTACTTC. Residues: CASSQDQGTAEETQYF.

In its sample, this clone was seen a few times. The genes are TRBV6-5 and TRBJ2-7; 7 positions match TRBD2. Per germline, CDR1 MNHEY and CDR2 SVGAGI. V shed 6 bases and J 4 bases; nucleotides not matched to a gene: 12. CDR3 length: 15 amino acids. The CDR3 region has the DNA TGTGCCAGCAGCTCCGCGAGGGAGGGCCAGTACGAGCAGTACTTC. The encoded protein is CASSSAREGQYEQYF.

This sequence joins TRBV19 and TRBJ1-1; D not resolved. The CDR3 covers 11 residues. CDR1 is LNHDA and CDR2 is SQIVND in the germline V gene (reference sequence). V was cut by 3 bases and J by 5 bases, with 4 bases left in between. The CDR3 nucleotides are TGTGCCAGTAGTATCGGGACTGAAGCTTTCTTT. It translates to CASSIGTEAFF.

This sequence joins TRBV6-4 and TRBJ2-3; TRBD1 aligns across 9 bases. Unmatched junction bases numbered 6, after V lost 0 bases and J lost 5 bases. In germline, CDR1 is MRHNA, CDR2 SNTAGT. The CDR3 extends over 16 amino acids. CDR3 amino acids: CASSDSTGQGIDTQYF. The CDR3 region has the DNA TGTGCCAGCAGTGACTCGACGGGACAGGGTATAGATACGCAGTATTTT.

This rearrangement joins TRBV27 to TRBJ2-7; weak D call: TRBD2 (5 bases). The CDR3 runs to 15 residues. V shed 2 bases and J shed 0 bases, with 11 bases lying between them. CDR1 is MNHEY, CDR2 SMNVEV, per germline (reference sequence). DNA of the CDR3: TGTGCCAGCAGTTTAACGGGGTTCTCCTCCTACGAGCAGTACTTC. This translates into CASSLTGFSSYEQYF.

This chain links TRBV2 with TRBJ1-1, with 7 bases that match TRBD1. This CDR3 contains 14 residues. Trimming took 2 bases from V and 11 from J; bases not matched to a gene: 11. Germline CDR1 is SNHLY and CDR2 is FYNNEI. In nucleotides, the CDR3 is TGTGCCAGCAGTGAACAGGGACAGCAACCTGGGGCTTTCTTT. Translation: CASSEQGQQPGAFF. The variable domain in full, completed from reference TRBV2 and TRBJ1-1, reads EPEVTQTPSHQVTQMGQEVILRCVPISNHLYFYWYRQILGQKVEFLVSFYNNEISEKSEIFDDQFSVERPDGSNFTLKIRSTKLEDSAMYFCASSEQGQQPGAFFGQGTRLTVV.

A single count supports this clone. The V and J genes are TRBV28 and TRBJ2-1; TRBD2 is a possible D gene (5 bases). V was cut by 4 bases and J by 3 bases, with 16 bases left in between. Germline V lookup: CDR1 MDHEN, CDR2 SYDVKM. CDR3 length: 16 amino acids. The CDR3 is CASSSPPGSGYNEQFF. The CDR3 nucleotides are TGTGCCAGCAGTTCACCCCCGGGGAGTGGCTACAATGAGCAGTTCTTC.